The entry below describes one T cell receptor (beta chain). This CDR3 has 14 residues. After removal of 4 bases from V and 3 bases from J, the junction contained 8 bases not matched to a gene. CDR1 is SQVTM, CDR2 ANQGSEA, per germline. The data were taken from a study of T-cell memory formation after mild COVID-19. Study information: The two donors had largely donor-specific TCR clusters.

The authors produced TCR alpha and TCR beta cDNA libraries with sample barcodes and UMIs by 5'RACE using constant-segment primers. TCRdb itself ran the 5' RACE reads through MiXCR, one entry per CDR3 protein. Here the sample spans 400,000 or so distinct CDR3 sequences, roughly 21% being singletons. The chain recombines TRBV29-1 with TRBJ2-7; 8 bases map to TRBD1. Sequencing used PBMCs or a T cell subset sorted from them (not recorded which). The sequence was obtained from an adult woman who had mild COVID-19 (a few samples of this study predate the infection). Cell type and time point are not known. This CDR3 reads CSVARTGLNYEQYF. The CDR3 DNA is TGCAGCGTTGCTAGGACAGGGTTGAACTACGAGCAGTACTTC.